A selection of T cell receptor beta chains follows, all from one sample in a study of blood T cell repertoires in COVID-19. The protocol was immunoSEQ multiplex PCR, while the TCRdb copy is restricted to in-frame clones and leaves out a portion. The profile covers about 98,000 clones, with approximately 81% appearing a single time and about 10% taken by the ten largest. The sequenced sample consisted of peripheral blood. The receptor set was obtained from a woman aged 80 or over with acute or convalescent COVID-19. Each CDR3 is given with its conserved first and last residue. The D gene is left open where the match is weak. Expanded clones get a size class; other rows say once, few or many, or leave the size out.

abundance	v_gene	d_gene	j_gene	CDR3aa	CDR3nt
-	TRBV5-1	-	TRBJ2-3	CASSLAYGGRTDTQYF	TGCGCCAGCAGCTTGGCGTATGGGGGCCGCACAGATACGCAGTATTTT
-	TRBV24-1	TRBD1	TRBJ2-1	CATSEPGQGNNEQFF	TGTGCCACCAGTGAACCGGGACAGGGTAACAATGAGCAGTTCTTC
-	TRBV5-4	TRBD1	TRBJ2-6	CASSSPGQGVTGANVLTF	TGTGCCAGCAGCTCCCCGGGACAGGGGGTCACTGGGGCCAACGTCCTGACTTTC
-	TRBV27	TRBD1	TRBJ2-2	CASSFGTGGRGELFF	TGTGCCAGCAGTTTCGGGACAGGGGGCCGAGGGGAGCTGTTTTTT
-	TRBV2	TRBD1	TRBJ1-5	CASIRGQGQPQHF	TGTGCCAGCATACGAGGACAGGGCCAGCCCCAGCATTTT
-	TRBV28	TRBD2	TRBJ2-4	CASRHQAGQIAKNIQYF	TGTGCCAGCAGACATCAAGCGGGGCAAATAGCCAAAAACATTCAGTACTTC
-	TRBV5-4	TRBD2	TRBJ2-2	CASSPWTSGVSGELFF	TGTGCCAGCAGCCCCTGGACTAGCGGGGTCTCCGGGGAGCTGTTTTTT
-	TRBV19	-	TRBJ2-7	CASSPDPGRRLNYEQYF	TGTGCCAGTAGCCCCGATCCGGGGAGGCGATTGAACTACGAGCAGTACTTC
-	TRBV15	-	TRBJ1-2	CATSRDRTDYGYTF	TGTGCCACCAGCAGAGATCGGACAGACTATGGCTACACCTTC
-	TRBV28	TRBD2	TRBJ2-7	CASSTLSGGALNEQYF	TGTGCCAGCAGTACCCTTAGCGGGGGGGCCCTAAACGAGCAGTACTTC
-	TRBV11-2	TRBD1	TRBJ1-2	CASSLTGQDGYTF	TGTGCCAGCAGCCTGACAGGGCAGGATGGCTACACCTTC
-	TRBV14	-	TRBJ2-1	CASSQEGRDYNEQFF	TGTGCCAGCAGCCAAGAGGGCAGGGACTACAATGAGCAGTTCTTC
-	TRBV6-5	-	TRBJ1-3	CASRRGGKWGNTIYF	TGTGCCAGCAGGCGCGGGGGCAAGTGGGGAAACACCATATATTTT
-	TRBV5-1	-	TRBJ2-2	CASSRGGTGELFF	TGCGCCAGCAGCCGAGGGGGCACCGGGGAGCTGTTTTTT
-	TRBV2	TRBD1	TRBJ2-2	CASSGPGQGANTGELFF	TGTGCCAGCAGTGGGCCGGGACAGGGGGCGAACACCGGGGAGCTGTTTTTT
few	TRBV28	-	TRBJ1-5	CASSFNRKRQPQHF	TGTGCCAGCAGTTTTAACAGGAAAAGACAGCCCCAGCATTTT
few	TRBV7-9	TRBD1	TRBJ1-1	CASSRQGAFPYTEAFF	TGTGCCAGCAGCCGACAGGGGGCTTTCCCATACACTGAAGCTTTCTTT
-	TRBV30	-	TRBJ1-6	CASGGGSSYNSPLHF	TGTGCCTCCGGGGGGGGGAGCTCCTATAATTCACCCCTCCACTTT
once	TRBV5-1	-	TRBJ1-1	CASSPGHRTMNTEAFF	TGCGCCAGCAGCCCGGGACATCGAACCATGAACACTGAAGCTTTCTTT
-	TRBV7-3	-	TRBJ2-5	CASSSGGRETQYF	TGTGCCAGCAGCTCAGGGGGGCGAGAGACCCAGTACTTC
-	TRBV10-3	-	TRBJ1-1	CAIRGGTMNTEAFF	TGTGCCATAAGGGGGGGGACGATGAACACTGAAGCTTTCTTT
-	TRBV28	-	TRBJ1-1	CASSPLQGQGTEAFF	TGTGCCAGCAGTCCTCTGCAGGGGCAGGGCACTGAAGCTTTCTTT
-	TRBV10-1	TRBD1	TRBJ2-2	CASHIPDRGNTGELFF	TGCGCCAGCCACATACCCGACAGGGGGAACACCGGGGAGCTGTTTTTT
-	TRBV20-1	TRBD2	TRBJ2-2	CSASPGGGNTGELFF	TGCAGTGCTAGTCCCGGCGGGGGGAACACCGGGGAGCTGTTTTTT
-	TRBV6-6	-	TRBJ1-5	CASSYSAEYSNQPQHF	TGTGCCAGCAGTTACTCGGCAGAATATAGCAATCAGCCCCAGCATTTT
few	TRBV2	TRBD1	TRBJ1-2	CASSTDRGPANYGYTF	TGTGCCAGCAGTACCGACAGGGGGCCAGCTAACTATGGCTACACCTTC
-	TRBV18	TRBD2	TRBJ2-2	CASSPASGFTGELFF	TGTGCCAGCTCACCAGCTAGCGGGTTCACCGGGGAGCTGTTTTTT
-	TRBV2	-	TRBJ2-2	CASSDPGTGELFF	TGTGCCAGCAGTGATCCGGGGACCGGGGAGCTGTTTTTT
-	TRBV5-4	TRBD1	TRBJ2-5	CASSLNPGGWETQYF	TGTGCCAGCAGCTTGAATCCAGGGGGCTGGGAGACCCAGTACTTC